These T cell receptor beta chains were read from a single sample in a study of blood T cell repertoires in COVID-19. Assay: immunoSEQ multiplex PCR; the TCRdb copy retains only in-frame clones and omits some. The table has some 150,000 clones, approximately 80% seen once. What was sequenced was peripheral blood. These receptors all come from a human donor with acute or convalescent COVID-19. The donor label of this sample is uncertain. CDR3s include the opening cysteine and the closing phenylalanine or tryptophan. D genes are given only for firm matches. Not all rows give a size; the values are once, few, many and, for expanded clones, a class.

CDR3aa | CDR3nt | abundance | j_gene | d_gene | v_gene
CASSERGRMNTEAFF | TGTGCCAGCAGTGAGCGGGGAAGGATGAACACTGAAGCTTTCTTT | - | TRBJ1-1 | - | TRBV25-1
CASSPYGQENYGYTF | TGTGCCAGTAGTCCCTACGGACAGGAAAACTATGGCTACACCTTC | few | TRBJ1-2 | TRBD1 | TRBV19
CASSPYRGRENEQFF | TGTGCCAGCAGCCCCTACAGGGGGCGCGAGAATGAGCAGTTCTTC | - | TRBJ2-1 | TRBD1 | TRBV14
CASSYSAGSMNTEAFF | TGTGCCAGCAGTTACTCGGCGGGATCCATGAACACTGAAGCTTTCTTT | - | TRBJ1-1 | - | TRBV6-5
CASSEREVLAVTDTQYF | TGTGCCAGCAGTGAAAGGGAGGTACTAGCGGTCACAGATACGCAGTATTTT | - | TRBJ2-3 | TRBD2 | TRBV2
CASSHRQGASNQPQHF | TGTGCCAGCAGCCATCGACAGGGGGCAAGCAATCAGCCCCAGCATTTT | - | TRBJ1-5 | TRBD1 | TRBV14
CASSPTAFRTDQNTQYF | TGTGCCAGCTCCCCCACGGCCTTTAGGACAGACCAGAATACGCAGTATTTT | once | TRBJ2-3 | - | TRBV7-8
CSVQVFPSYTF | TGCAGCGTTCAGGTTTTTCCAAGCTACACCTTC | - | TRBJ1-2 | - | TRBV29-1
CASSLEPGTVYGYTF | TGTGCCAGCAGCTTGGAACCCGGGACAGTCTATGGCTACACCTTC | - | TRBJ1-2 | TRBD1 | TRBV5-6
CASSLGGGGGNQPQHF | TGTGCCAGCAGCTTAGGGGGGGGAGGTGGCAATCAGCCCCAGCATTTT | - | TRBJ1-5 | - | TRBV7-6
CASSLGQDGGYTF | TGTGCCAGCAGTCTGGGGCAGGACGGAGGCTACACCTTC | - | TRBJ1-2 | - | TRBV7-9
CASSLSSGTGLYGYTF | TGTGCCAGCAGTTTATCATCCGGGACAGGTCTCTATGGCTACACCTTC | - | TRBJ1-2 | TRBD1 | TRBV27
CASSLGGGAATGELFF | TGTGCCAGCAGCTTAGGCGGGGGGGCTGCAACCGGGGAGCTGTTTTTT | - | TRBJ2-2 | TRBD2 | TRBV7-6
CASSESTRAQYF | TGCGCCAGCAGTGAGTCGACCAGGGCTCAGTACTTC | - | TRBJ2-5 | - | TRBV10-1
CASSFHPRVEQFF | TGTGCCAGTAGTTTCCACCCCCGGGTTGAGCAGTTCTTC | - | TRBJ2-1 | - | TRBV19
CASRPGQSYNEQFF | TGTGCCAGCAGACCAGGACAGTCCTACAATGAGCAGTTCTTC | - | TRBJ2-1 | - | TRBV7-8
CASSYLGDPYNEQFF | TGTGCCAGCAGTTACCTCGGGGATCCCTACAATGAGCAGTTCTTC | few | TRBJ2-1 | - | TRBV6-2/TRBV6-3
CASSLDGPQVGAFF | TGCGCCAGCAGCTTGGATGGGCCCCAAGTCGGAGCTTTCTTT | - | TRBJ1-1 | - | TRBV5-1
CASSELAGYRYEQYF | TGTGCCAGCAGTGAACTAGCGGGGTATCGCTACGAGCAGTACTTC | few | TRBJ2-7 | TRBD2 | TRBV2
CASSLDPGLVIEELFF | TGTGCCAGCAGCTTAGATCCGGGACTAGTGATTGAGGAGCTGTTTTTT | few | TRBJ2-2 | TRBD2 | TRBV11-2
CASSHPGTSLDTQYF | TGTGCCAGCAGCCATCCCGGGACTAGTCTGGATACGCAGTATTTT | - | TRBJ2-3 | TRBD2 | TRBV16
CASSLDRWGYTF | TGCGCCAGCAGCTTGGACAGGTGGGGCTACACCTTC | - | TRBJ1-2 | - | TRBV5-1
CASSPGPTYEQYF | TGTGCCAGCTCACCGGGTCCGACTTACGAGCAGTACTTC | - | TRBJ2-7 | - | TRBV18
CASSLRGANTEAFF | TGTGCCAGTAGTCTCCGGGGGGCGAACACTGAAGCTTTCTTT | - | TRBJ1-1 | - | TRBV19
CASSHTQGTNSPLHF | TGTGCCAGCAGCCACACACAGGGAACCAATTCACCCCTCCACTTT | - | TRBJ1-6 | - | TRBV6-5
CASSQEGYRIMNTEAFF | TGCGCCAGCAGCCAAGAAGGTTACAGAATCATGAACACTGAAGCTTTCTTT | - | TRBJ1-1 | - | TRBV4-1
CASSITVRSEKLFF | TGTGCCAGTAGTATCACCGTTCGTAGTGAAAAACTGTTTTTT | few | TRBJ1-4 | - | TRBV19
CASSILAGAGTGELFF | TGTGCCAGCAGTATCCTCGCGGGGGCAGGGACCGGGGAGCTGTTTTTT | - | TRBJ2-2 | - | TRBV27
CASSEGLAGGWEETQYF | TGTGCCAGCAGTGAAGGCCTAGCGGGGGGATGGGAGGAGACCCAGTACTTC | - | TRBJ2-5 | TRBD2 | TRBV2
CASSPSGTGGRAFF | TGTGCCAGCTCACCTTCCGGGACAGGGGGGAGAGCTTTCTTT | - | TRBJ1-1 | TRBD1 | TRBV18
CASSLVGGSNQPQHF | TGCGCCAGCAGCTTGGTAGGGGGATCGAATCAGCCCCAGCATTTT | - | TRBJ1-5 | - | TRBV5-1
CASSSSEVRNSPLHF | TGTGCCAGCAGCTCCTCGGAGGTGCGTAATTCACCCCTCCACTTT | - | TRBJ1-6 | - | TRBV11-2
CASSIGRDRAADTQYF | TGTGCCAGTAGTATAGGAAGGGACAGGGCAGCAGATACGCAGTATTTT | - | TRBJ2-3 | TRBD1 | TRBV19
CASSFLPGQGRDEQYF | TGTGCCAGCAGCTTCCTCCCGGGACAGGGAAGGGACGAGCAGTACTTC | - | TRBJ2-7 | TRBD1 | TRBV9
CASSRGQQQPQHF | TGTGCCAGCAGCAGGGGGCAACAACAGCCCCAGCATTTT | - | TRBJ1-5 | TRBD1 | TRBV6-5
CASSPGTGIQPQHF | TGTGCCAGCAGCCCAGGGACAGGGATCCAGCCCCAGCATTTT | - | TRBJ1-5 | TRBD1 | TRBV9
CASSYFLGEQYF | TGTGCCAGCAGTTACTTCCTCGGGGAGCAGTACTTC | - | TRBJ2-7 | - | TRBV6-2/TRBV6-3
CAWGGRGGYNEQFF | TGTGCCTGGGGCGGAAGGGGAGGGTACAATGAGCAGTTCTTC | many | TRBJ2-1 | TRBD2 | TRBV30
CASSFELAGRANTGELFF | TGCGCCAGCAGCTTTGAACTAGCGGGCCGAGCGAACACCGGGGAGCTGTTTTTT | few | TRBJ2-2 | TRBD2 | TRBV5-1
CASSYNTLNTEAFF | TGTGCCAGCAGCTACAATACATTGAACACTGAAGCTTTCTTT | - | TRBJ1-1 | - | TRBV11-2
CASSGYPYYGYTF | TGTGCCAGCTCGGGGTATCCCTACTATGGCTACACCTTC | - | TRBJ1-2 | - | TRBV6-5
CASSLQGGLDEQYF | TGTGCCAGCAGTCTCCAGGGGGGCCTAGACGAGCAGTACTTC | few | TRBJ2-7 | - | TRBV6-6
CASREGMDTEAFF | TGTGCCAGCAGGGAGGGTATGGACACTGAAGCTTTCTTT | - | TRBJ1-1 | - | TRBV6-5
CASRLGGGTSYNEQFF | TGTGCCAGCAGGCTGGGGGGGGGCACCTCCTACAATGAGCAGTTCTTC | - | TRBJ2-1 | - | TRBV27